This T cell receptor (beta chain) emerged from a study of CD8 T cells in ankylosing spondylitis. This clonotype was counted at least ten times. One entry per CDR3 protein results from TCRdb running MiXCR on the 5' RACE reads. The table includes 110,000 to 150,000 distinct CDR3 sequences, roughly 8.3% detected once. Per germline, CDR1 MNHNS and CDR2 SASEGT. This CDR3 region has 15 residues. V shed 8 bases and J 2 bases; nucleotides not matched to a gene: 8. The V and J genes are TRBV6-1 and TRBJ2-3; 9 nucleotides line up with TRBD2. Sequenced: synovial fluid, either unsorted or a sorted T cell fraction (not recorded which). The clonotype comes from a male donor with ankylosing spondylitis. The CDR3 spells CASSYSGGFTDTQYF. In DNA, the CDR3 is TGTGCCAGCTCGTACAGCGGGGGGTTCACAGATACGCAGTATTTT.